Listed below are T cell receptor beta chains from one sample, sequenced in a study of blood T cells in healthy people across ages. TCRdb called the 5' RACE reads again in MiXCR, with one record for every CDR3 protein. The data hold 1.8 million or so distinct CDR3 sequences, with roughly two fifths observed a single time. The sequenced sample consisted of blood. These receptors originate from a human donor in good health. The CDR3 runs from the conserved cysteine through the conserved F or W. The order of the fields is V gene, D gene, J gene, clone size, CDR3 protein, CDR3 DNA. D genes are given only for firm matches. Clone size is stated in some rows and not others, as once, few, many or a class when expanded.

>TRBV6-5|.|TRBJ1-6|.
CASSLSGLSPLHF
TGTGCCAGCAGTTTATCAGGGTTATCACCCCTCCACTTT
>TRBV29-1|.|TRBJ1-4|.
CSVEGSHRGNEKLFF
TGCAGCGTTGAAGGGAGTCACCGGGGTAATGAAAAACTGTTTTTT
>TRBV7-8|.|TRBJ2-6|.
CASSSTHWGANVLTF
TGTGCCAGCAGCTCGACCCATTGGGGGGCCAACGTCCTGACTTTC
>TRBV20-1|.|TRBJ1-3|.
CSARNSGNTIYF
TGCAGTGCTAGAAACTCTGGAAACACCATATATTTT
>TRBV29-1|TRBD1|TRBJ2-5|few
CSAARQGGVIETQYF
TGCAGCGCCGCCCGACAGGGGGGGGTGATAGAGACCCAGTACTTC
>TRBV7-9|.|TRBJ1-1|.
CASSLAAGITEAFF
TGTGCCAGCAGCTTAGCAGCGGGGATTACTGAAGCTTTCTTT
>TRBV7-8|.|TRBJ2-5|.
CASKRFRDPQETQYF
TGTGCCAGCAAACGATTCAGGGATCCACAAGAGACCCAGTACTTC
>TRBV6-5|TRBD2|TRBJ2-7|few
CASSYGYGRGDEQYF
TGTGCCAGCAGTTATGGGTATGGGAGGGGTGACGAGCAGTACTTC
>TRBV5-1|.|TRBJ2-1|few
CASSLEGYLSYNEQFF
TGCGCCAGCAGCTTGGAGGGCTACCTCTCCTACAATGAGCAGTTCTTC
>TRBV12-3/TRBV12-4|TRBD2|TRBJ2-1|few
CASSFGGEGWNEQFF
TGTGCCAGCAGTTTTGGTGGGGAGGGGTGGAATGAGCAGTTCTTC
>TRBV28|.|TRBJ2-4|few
CASSLFGGGNIQYF
TGTGCCAGCAGTTTATTCGGAGGCGGAAACATTCAGTACTTC
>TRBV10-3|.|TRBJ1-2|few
CAIMADYGYTF
TGTGCCATCATGGCCGACTATGGCTACACCTTC
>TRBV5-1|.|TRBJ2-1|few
CASSTQTIGGPSNEQFF
TGCGCCAGCAGCACCCAGACGATAGGGGGACCCTCCAATGAGCAGTTCTTC
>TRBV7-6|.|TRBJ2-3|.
CASSLASASTGTQYF
TGTGCCAGCAGCTTAGCGTCGGCTAGCACAGGTACGCAGTATTTT
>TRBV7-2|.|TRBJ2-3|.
CASSLQRNEQYF
TGTGCCAGCAGCCTCCAGAGGAATGAGCAGTATTTT
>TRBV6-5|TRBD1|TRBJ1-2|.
CASSYPRQERQGLIYGYTF
TGTGCCAGCAGTTACCCCAGGCAAGAACGACAGGGCCTGATCTATGGCTACACCTTC
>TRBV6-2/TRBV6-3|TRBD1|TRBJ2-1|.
CASSSRPGTGRGTWNEQFF
TGTGCCAGCAGCTCCCGACCCGGGACAGGGCGCGGGACATGGAATGAGCAGTTCTTC
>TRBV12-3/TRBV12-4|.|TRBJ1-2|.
CASSLATSNGYTF
TGTGCCAGCAGTTTAGCAACAAGTAATGGCTACACCTTC
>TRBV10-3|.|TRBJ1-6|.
CAISEQLYNSPLHF
TGTGCCATCAGTGAGCAACTCTATAATTCACCCCTCCACTTT
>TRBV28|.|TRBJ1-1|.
CASMYSTEGTEAFF
TGTGCCAGCATGTACTCTACTGAAGGGACTGAAGCTTTCTTT
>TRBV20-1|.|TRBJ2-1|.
CSAPESSYNEQFF
TGCAGTGCGCCGGAAAGCTCCTACAATGAGCAGTTCTTC
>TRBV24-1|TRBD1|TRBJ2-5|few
CATSDSDRGWIETQYF
TGTGCCACCAGTGATTCGGACAGGGGTTGGATTGAGACCCAGTACTTC
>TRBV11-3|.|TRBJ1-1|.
CASSSVGKKNTEAFF
TGTGCCAGCAGCTCCGTGGGAAAAAAGAACACTGAAGCTTTCTTT